Each of the 30 T cell receptor beta chains below was sequenced from the same sample in a study of spatial heterogeneity in lung cancer. Study-wide points: Within tumors, counts of expanded alpha and beta TCRs tracked tumor mutation counts.

TCRdb passed the 5' RACE reads through MiXCR, listing each CDR3 protein once. The data contain 25,000 to 30,000 distinct CDR3 sequences, approximately 7.7% of them singletons. Sample time point: sample taken at primary tumor resection. The antigens these receptors bind are not known. Sequenced material: lung tumor tissue, taken at surgery. These receptors originate from a male donor with early-stage non-small cell lung cancer.

This clonotype was seen ten or more times. The chain is built from TRBV5-1 and TRBJ2-7; the match to TRBD2 covers 7 bases. The CDR3 length is 14 residues. Germline V gene lookup returns CDR1 SGHRS and CDR2 YFSETQ. The V gene end was trimmed by 0 bases and the J gene end by 5 bases; junction bases not matched to a gene: 5. This CDR3 reads CASSLVQSGDEQYF. The CDR3 nucleotides are TGCGCCAGCAGCTTGGTCCAGAGCGGGGACGAGCAGTACTTC. Supplemented by reference TRBV5-1 and TRBJ2-7, the full variable domain reads KAGVTQTPRYLIKTRGQQVTLSCSPISGHRSVSWYQQTPGQGLQFLFEYFSETQRNKGNFPGRFSGRQFSNSRSEMNVSTLELGDSALYLCASSLVQSGDEQYFGPGTRLTVT.

This clonotype has more than one count but fewer than ten. This sequence joins TRBV7-8 and TRBJ2-2; 7 nucleotides line up with TRBD1. V gave up 1 base and J gave up 3 bases; unmatched junction bases: 2. The CDR3 is made up of 15 amino acids. CDR1 is SGHVS and CDR2 is FQNEAQ in the germline V gene. CDR3 protein: CASSLEGAYTGELFF. The CDR3 DNA follows: TGTGCCAGCAGCTTAGAGGGGGCATACACCGGGGAGCTGTTTTTT. Combining the CDR3 with reference TRBV7-8 and TRBJ2-2 gives the whole variable domain GAGVSQSPRYKVAKRGQDVALRCDPISGHVSLFWYQQALGQGPEFLTYFQNEAQLDKSGLPSDRFFAERPEGSVSTLKIQRTQQEDSAVYLCASSLEGAYTGELFFGEGSRLTVL.

In this sample, this clonotype is medium-sized. The chain carries TRBV6-2 or TRBV6-3 and TRBJ1-5, with D maybe TRBD1 (5 bases). V lost 0 bases and J 2 bases, leaving 5 bases between the germline ends. The CDR3 spans 14 residues. CDR1 is MNHEY, CDR2 SVGEGT, per germline. CDR3 coding DNA: TGTGCCAGCAGTTACTCAGGGGGCAATCAGCCCCAGCATTTT. Its protein is CASSYSGGNQPQHF.

In its sample, this clonotype is medium-sized (0.01 to 0.1%). V and J are TRBV7-2 and TRBJ2-1; D could derive from TRBD1 or TRBD2 (6 bases each). The V end lost 0 bases, the J end lost 6 bases, and 18 bases lay between the germline ends. The CDR3 extends over 17 amino acids. CDR1 and CDR2 (germline): SGHTA, FQGNSA. The CDR3: CASSLAGGLSEANEQFF. Here the CDR3 DNA reads TGTGCCAGCAGCTTAGCGGGGGGCCTCTCTGAGGCCAATGAGCAGTTCTTC.

This clonotype was found many times. V and J are TRBV10-3 and TRBJ2-4; possibly TRBD2 for D (6 bases). The CDR3 totals 17 residues. In germline, CDR1 is ENHRY, CDR2 SYGVKD. Between the trimmed V and J ends, which lost 6 bases and 3 bases, there was a span of 21 bases. In DNA, the CDR3 is TGTGCCATCAGCGCCCGGTCGGGGGTTAGAGGCAAAAACATTCAGTACTTC. It specifies CAISARSGVRGKNIQYF.

This clonotype was counted a few times. This chain connects TRBV11-3 to TRBJ2-5; 8 bases align to TRBD2. J lost 4 bases, V lost 5 bases, and 6 bases had no gene match. This CDR3 contains 14 residues. The germline V gene has CDR1 SGHNT and CDR2 YENEEA. CDR3 in amino acids: CASSRGLAGETQYF. CDR3 DNA sequence: TGTGCCAGCAGCCGAGGACTAGCCGGAGAGACCCAGTACTTC. Based on the CDR3 plus reference TRBV11-3 and TRBJ2-5, the full variable domain is EAGVVQSPRYKIIEKKQPVAFWCNPISGHNTLYWYLQNLGQGPELLIRYENEEAVDDSQLPKDRFSAERLKGVDSTLKIQPAELGDSAVYLCASSRGLAGETQYFGPGTRLLVL.

This clonotype was observed once. The chain links TRBV28 to TRBJ2-4; D remains ambiguous. This CDR3 has 13 amino acids. Germline values: CDR1 MDHEN, CDR2 SYDVKM. The V end lost 5 bases, the J end lost 0 bases, and 5 bases lay between the germline ends. The chain's CDR3 is CASSVLAKNIQYF. The DNA of the CDR3 is TGTGCCAGCAGTGTACTAGCCAAAAACATTCAGTACTTC.

The gene calls are TRBV4-3 and TRBJ1-6; D call uncertain. There are 15 residues in the CDR3. The V gene lost 0 bases and the J gene lost 4 bases, with 7 bases spanning the gap. From germline, CDR1 is LGHNA and CDR2 YSLEER. The CDR3 is CASSQDDGYNSPLHF. The CDR3 coding sequence is TGCGCCAGCAGCCAAGATGATGGTTATAATTCACCCCTCCACTTT.

The V and J genes are TRBV20-1 and TRBJ1-5; D is possibly TRBD1 (6 bases). V lost 3 bases and J 5 bases, leaving 11 bases between the germline ends. Germline V gene lookup returns CDR1 DFQATT and CDR2 SNEGSKA (reference sequence). The CDR3 contains 13 residues. The CDR3, as DNA: TGCAGTGCTAGGGGTGAGGGGGATCAGCCCCAGCATTTT. Translation: CSARGEGDQPQHF.

This clonotype appeared a few times. The genes are TRBV7-8 and TRBJ2-5; TRBD2 aligns across 12 bases. The CDR3 runs 17 residues. The junction had 11 bases not matched to a gene; V was cut back by 5 bases and J by 4 bases. Germline V gene sequence: CDR1 SGHVS, CDR2 FQNEAQ. The CDR3 DNA is TGTGCCAGCAGCCGTGGGCCTAGCGGGGGGGCAGGAGAGACCCAGTACTTC. This translates into CASSRGPSGGAGETQYF.

This clonotype was found many times. The chain employs TRBV6-5 and TRBJ1-4, with D maybe TRBD1 (5 bases). Trimming removed 2 bases from V and 5 bases from J, with 12 bases in between. Looked up from germline, CDR1 is MNHEY and CDR2 is SVGAGI. The CDR3 totals 15 residues. CDR3 protein: CASSYTRDRNEKLFF. For the CDR3, the DNA is TGTGCCAGCAGTTACACCAGGGATCGAAATGAAAAACTGTTTTTT.

This clonotype was recorded at least ten times. The CDR3 DNA reads TGTGCCAGTACCCCGACAGGGGGCATCACCGGGGAGCTGTTTTTT. This encodes CASTPTGGITGELFF. V gene TRBV19 combines with J gene TRBJ2-2; 10 bases are a match to TRBD1. CDR1 is LNHDA and CDR2 is SQIVND in the germline V gene (reference sequence). The CDR3 length is 15 residues. With 7 bases clipped from V and 4 bases from J, the junction kept 6 bases outside the gene matches.

This clonotype was observed many times. CDR3 bases: TGTGCCATCGCGGATTCGAGCTCCTACAATGAGCAGTTCTTC. Translated, it gives CAIADSSSYNEQFF. V usage is TRBV10-3 and J usage is TRBJ2-1, with D hard to call. This CDR3 comprises 14 residues. V lost 8 bases and J lost 0, with 11 bases in between. The germline V gene encodes CDR1 ENHRY and CDR2 SYGVKD.

This clonotype was recorded at least ten times. This chain joins TRBV28 and TRBJ1-2; possibly TRBD1 for D (5 bases). The germline V gene has CDR1 MDHEN and CDR2 SYDVKM. V lost 4 bases, J lost 0 bases, and 12 bases lay in between. This CDR3 comprises 15 residues. Here the CDR3 DNA reads TGTGCCAGCAGTTCCCAGGGAATAGCTAACTATGGCTACACCTTC. This translates into CASSSQGIANYGYTF.

This clonotype showed up just a few times. This chain links TRBV6-5 with TRBJ1-6, with D possibly TRBD1 on 5 matching bases. The CDR3 runs to 14 residues. CDR1 and CDR2 from the germline V gene are MNHEY and SVGAGI. The germline V and J ends were trimmed by 2 bases and 7 bases, with 9 bases remaining between them. CDR3 DNA sequence: TGTGCCAGCAGTTACGGGGGGGAAAATTCACCCCTCCACTTT. Its translation: CASSYGGENSPLHF.

The chain employs TRBV6-1 and TRBJ2-3; TRBD2 is a possible D gene (7 bases). Germline CDR1 and CDR2: MNHNS and SASEGT. The CDR3 extends over 14 amino acids. The ends were cut back, 6 bases at V and 5 bases at J, with 15 bases in the middle. CDR3 region: CASRSRGRGDTQYF. The CDR3 DNA reads TGTGCCAGCAGATCGCGGGGGCGTGGAGATACGCAGTATTTT.

In this sample, this clonotype turned up many times. The V call is TRBV20-1, the J call TRBJ2-6; 10 positions match TRBD1. The CDR3 runs 20 residues. Losses at the gene ends were 4 bases for V and 2 bases for J; bases not matched to a gene: 17. Germline assignment: CDR1 DFQATT and CDR2 SNEGSKA (reference sequence). This CDR3 is CSATTTTPGQGNAGANVLTF. In DNA form, the CDR3 reads TGCAGTGCTACAACGACCACACCGGGACAGGGGAATGCTGGGGCCAACGTCCTGACTTTC.

The CDR3 bases are TGTGCCAGCAGTGGAGGGGGGACGCAGACCCAGTACTTC. Its protein is CASSGGGTQTQYF. The chain recombines TRBV2 with TRBJ2-5, with D possibly called TRBD1 or TRBD2 (6 bases each). V lost 4 bases and J 6 bases, leaving 12 bases between the germline ends. Looked up from germline, CDR1 is SNHLY and CDR2 is FYNNEI. The CDR3 runs 13 residues.

This clonotype came up many times. The rearrangement joins TRBV11-2 to TRBJ2-3; maybe TRBD1 (5 bases). Trimming left V 4 bases short and J 5 bases short, with 7 bases between. The germline CDR1 and CDR2 sequences are SGHAT and FQNNGV. The CDR3 length is 12 residues. Here the CDR3 reads CASSSDRDTQYF. The CDR3 DNA follows: TGTGCCAGCAGCTCTGACAGAGATACGCAGTATTTT.

This clonotype was found many times. DNA of the CDR3: TGTGCCACCAGTGATCCAGGGACCCTGAACACCGGGGAGCTGTTTTTT. This translates into CATSDPGTLNTGELFF. This chain links TRBV24-1 with TRBJ2-2; D might be TRBD1 or TRBD2, each matching 5 bases. This CDR3 is built from 16 residues. CDR1 KGHDR and CDR2 SFDVKD come from the germline V gene. Between the trimmed V and J ends, which lost 3 bases and 1 base, there was a span of 11 bases.

This clonotype was recorded many times. The chain is built from TRBV3-1 and TRBJ2-3; no definite D call. The length of the CDR3 is 12 residues. Trimming removed 4 bases at V and 5 bases at J, with 7 bases between. Germline CDR1 is LGHDT and CDR2 is YNNKEL (reference sequence). The CDR3 protein is CASSPREDTQYF. The CDR3 DNA reads as TGTGCCAGCAGCCCTAGGGAAGATACGCAGTATTTT.

This clonotype was observed a handful of times. The chain couples TRBV20-1 to TRBJ2-1; 8 bases map to TRBD2. The germline CDR1 and CDR2 sequences are DFQATT and SNEGSKA (reference sequence). The CDR3 extends over 12 amino acids. CDR3 loop: CRAGLAFNEQFF. In nucleotides, the CDR3 is TGCAGAGCCGGACTAGCTTTCAATGAGCAGTTCTTC.

Remarks on this clonotype: An end of the junction differs from the germline gene, which may be a read error. The chain is built from TRBV7-9 and TRBJ2-1; D is undetermined. CDR1 and CDR2 from the germline V gene are SEHNR and FQNEAQ (reference sequence). The CDR3 runs to 15 residues. The CDR3, as DNA: TGTGTCAGCAGCTTACTGTCCAGCTCCTACAATGAGCAGTTCTTC. It specifies CVSSLLSSSYNEQFF.

The gene calls are TRBV20-1 and TRBJ2-3; D not certain. Trimming shortened V by 6 bases and J by 2 bases, and 15 bases separated the two germline ends. Germline V gene sequence: CDR1 DFQATT, CDR2 SNEGSKA (reference sequence). The CDR3 is 14 amino acids. The CDR3 sequence is CSAPRIIATDTQYF. As DNA, the CDR3 is TGCAGTGCCCCGAGAATTATAGCCACAGATACGCAGTATTTT.

The chain links TRBV6-5 to TRBJ1-6; D not certain. This CDR3 has 16 residues. The germline V and J ends were trimmed by 0 bases and 0 bases, with 6 bases remaining between them. Germline loops: CDR1 MNHEY, CDR2 SVGAGI. CDR3 loop: CASSYSSGSYNSPLHF. The CDR3, as DNA: TGTGCCAGCAGTTACTCGAGCGGCTCCTATAATTCACCCCTCCACTTT.

This clonotype was counted ten times or more. The genes are TRBV18 and TRBJ2-1; D possibly corresponds to TRBD1 (6 bases). In germline, CDR1 is KGHSH, CDR2 LQKENI. The CDR3 is 13 amino acids. V was clipped by 5 bases and J by 7 bases, with 12 bases between them. The CDR3 nucleotides are TGTGCCAGCTCAGTCAAACAGGGAAATGAGCAGTTCTTC. Residues: CASSVKQGNEQFF.

This clonotype was picked up many times. This sequence joins TRBV12-3 or TRBV12-4 and TRBJ2-1; unclear D gene. This CDR3 contains 15 residues. Trimming took off 7 bases at V and 5 bases at J, with 18 bases between the two ends. CDR3 sequence (DNA): TGTGCCAGCACCACGAGCTCGGCGTTTAACAATGAGCAGTTCTTC. It specifies CASTTSSAFNNEQFF.

At least ten counts were recorded for this clonotype. The chain employs TRBV2 and TRBJ2-6; D not resolved. With 5 bases removed from V and 0 bases from J, the gap between germline ends came to 8 bases. From germline, CDR1 is SNHLY and CDR2 FYNNEI. The CDR3 sequence is 15 residues long. CDR3 amino acids: CASSQISSGANVLTF. Written as DNA, the CDR3 is TGTGCCAGCAGTCAGATTAGCTCTGGGGCCAACGTCCTGACTTTC.

This clonotype has a count of ten or more. The chain has TRBV28 and TRBJ1-5, with 10 bases lining up with TRBD1. The CDR3 is made up of 14 amino acids. The germline gives CDR1 MDHEN, CDR2 SYDVKM. V was clipped by 5 bases and J by 15 bases; unmatched bases: 13. CDR3 amino acids: CASSPASTGGVWHF. CDR3 bases: TGTGCCAGCAGTCCAGCCTCGACAGGGGGCGTCTGGCATTTT.

This clonotype showed up many times. This rearrangement joins TRBV5-1 to TRBJ2-1; 8 bases are shared with TRBD1. Germline lookup yields CDR1 SGHRS and CDR2 YFSETQ. The CDR3 covers 14 residues. V gave up 5 bases and J gave up 4 bases; unmatched junction bases: 5. For the CDR3, the DNA is TGCGCCAGCAGGAGCACAGGGGGTTACAATGAGCAGTTCTTC. Its protein product is CASRSTGGYNEQFF.